Below, 25 T cell receptor beta chains from the same sample are listed, as sequenced in a study of T cell repertoires in ileal Crohn's disease. Time point here: neoterminal ileum biopsy at postoperative endoscopy, about 6 months after surgery. The assay was immunoSEQ multiplex PCR, and TCRdb's table has in-frame clones only and misses some. Of about 13,000 clones in the sample, about 82% were seen once. The sample taken for sequencing was ileal tissue. The receptors derive from an adult with Crohn's disease.

The chain combines TRBV9 with TRBJ2-6, with a weak D call TRBD1 (6 bases). CDR1 is SGDLS, CDR2 YYNGEE, per germline. CDR3 length equals 15 residues. V was shortened by 6 bases and J by 0 bases, with 10 bases between the two germline ends. CDR3 protein: CASTTGHSGANVLTF. For the CDR3, the DNA is TGTGCCAGCACGACAGGACACTCTGGGGCCAACGTCCTGACTTTC.

The rearrangement uses TRBV19 and TRBJ2-2, with 7 bases aligning to TRBD1. Germline assignment: CDR1 LNHDA and CDR2 SQIVND (reference sequence). The CDR3 spans 17 residues. V lost 1 base to trimming and J lost 4 bases; unmatched junction nucleotides: 9. CDR3 residues: CASSIGWDSLSTGELFF. Here the CDR3 DNA reads TGTGCCAGTAGTATAGGTTGGGACAGCTTATCCACCGGGGAGCTGTTTTTT.

The rearrangement uses TRBV5-8 and TRBJ1-5; 7 bases agree with TRBD1. Trimming removed 5 bases from V and 7 bases from J; junction bases left unmatched: 3. Per germline, CDR1 SGHTS and CDR2 YDEGEE. The CDR3 is made up of 12 amino acids. The CDR3 coding sequence is TGTGCCAGCAGGCACAGGGGACAGCCCCAGCATTTT. Its protein is CASRHRGQPQHF.

The rearrangement links TRBV30 to TRBJ2-7; 11 positions agree with TRBD1. The V gene's germline CDR1 is GTSNPN and CDR2 SVGIG (reference sequence). This CDR3 contains 12 residues. V gave up 5 bases and J gave up 5 bases; unmatched junction bases: 2. CDR3 bases: TGTGCCTGGGGACAGGGGGCCCACGAGCAGTACTTC. Translated, it gives CAWGQGAHEQYF.

The rearrangement links TRBV11-2 to TRBJ2-2; 7 nucleotides align to TRBD1. Per germline, CDR1 SGHAT and CDR2 FQNNGV. The CDR3 extends over 14 amino acids. The ends lost 7 bases at V and 1 base at J; junction bases unmatched: 3. DNA of the CDR3: TGTGCCAGCAAACGGGACAGGAACACCGGGGAGCTGTTTTTT. This translates into CASKRDRNTGELFF. The full variable domain, its missing parts supplied by reference TRBV11-2 and TRBJ2-2, is EAGVAQSPRYKIIEKRQSVAFWCNPISGHATLYWYQQILGQGPKLLIQFQNNGVVDDSQLPKDRFSAERLKGVDSTLKIQPAKLEDSAVYLCASKRDRNTGELFFGEGSRLTVL.

The genes are TRBV5-1 and TRBJ1-1; D gene ambiguous. V lost 3 bases and J lost 3, with 6 bases in between. The CDR3 is made up of 12 amino acids. Germline CDR1 is SGHRS and CDR2 is YFSETQ. The CDR3 DNA reads TGCGCCAGCAGCTCCGTCGACACTGAAGCTTTCTTT. Protein: CASSSVDTEAFF.

This chain uses TRBV13 with TRBJ1-4; 10 bases fit TRBD1. Germline V CDR1 and CDR2: PRHDT, FYEKMQ (reference sequence). V lost 5 bases and J lost 8; bases outside the gene matches: 5. The CDR3 has 14 residues. The DNA of the CDR3 is TGTGCCAGCAGCAGGGACAGGGGTTCGGAAAAACTGTTTTTT. Translated, it gives CASSRDRGSEKLFF.

The chain combines TRBV5-1 with TRBJ2-2; 9 bases are shared with TRBD1. The CDR3 length is 19 residues. Losses at the gene ends were 0 bases for V and 3 bases for J; bases not matched to a gene: 12. Per the germline V gene, CDR1 is SGHRS and CDR2 is YFSETQ. DNA of the CDR3: TGCGCCAGCAGCTTGGCCTTCTCCGGAACAGGGGGCGACACCGGGGAGCTGTTTTTT. Translated, it gives CASSLAFSGTGGDTGELFF.

This clone was counted between two and nine times. The V call is TRBV7-2, the J call TRBJ2-1; 13 nucleotides match TRBD2. The germline V gene encodes CDR1 SGHTA and CDR2 FQGNSA. V was clipped by 5 bases and J by 8 bases; unmatched bases: 9. This CDR3 region has 16 residues. CDR3 nucleotides: TGTGCCAGCAGCCTTTTAACTAGCGGGAGGGGGGATGAGCAGTTCTTC. The encoded protein is CASSLLTSGRGDEQFF.

CDR3 DNA: TGTGCCAGCAGTTACTTCGGAGTAATGAACACTGAAGCTTTCTTT. It specifies CASSYFGVMNTEAFF. The J gene is TRBJ1-1, the V gene TRBV6-5; no reliable D call. CDR3 length equals 15 residues. The ends were cut back, 1 base at V and 0 bases at J, with 9 bases in the middle. Germline V gene data show CDR1 as MNHEY and CDR2 as SVGAGI.

The chain uses TRBV6-1 and TRBJ2-5; 12 nucleotides align to TRBD2. The CDR3 runs to 17 residues. V shed 4 bases and J 1 base; nucleotides not matched to a gene: 7. Germline assignment: CDR1 MNHNS and CDR2 SASEGT. The DNA for the CDR3 is TGTGCCAGCAGTGCCCTGACTAGCGGGGGCCCCCAAGAGACCCAGTACTTC. This gives the protein CASSALTSGGPQETQYF.

This chain connects TRBV28 to TRBJ2-5, with 7 bases aligning to TRBD1. The CDR3 covers 13 residues. The ends lost 6 bases at V and 2 bases at J; junction bases unmatched: 3. Germline V gives CDR1 MDHEN, CDR2 SYDVKM. The CDR3 coding sequence is TGTGCCAGCAGCGAGGGGGCACAAGAGACCCAGTACTTC. The encoded protein is CASSEGAQETQYF.

The gene calls are TRBV5-1 and TRBJ1-6; 10 positions agree with TRBD1. The V gene end was trimmed by 0 bases and the J gene end by 8 bases; junction bases not matched to a gene: 5. CDR1 and CDR2 (germline): SGHRS, YFSETQ. The CDR3 consists of 16 residues. CDR3 coding DNA: TGCGCCAGCAGCTTGGAGGGACAGGGGAGGCATTCACCCCTCCACTTT. This encodes CASSLEGQGRHSPLHF.

J is TRBJ1-2 and V is TRBV28; 7 nucleotides agree with TRBD1. After removal of 8 bases from V and 2 bases from J, the junction contained 5 bases not matched to a gene. The CDR3 consists of 13 residues. Germline V gene sequence: CDR1 MDHEN, CDR2 SYDVKM. The CDR3 reads CASHQQGNYGYTF. The CDR3 DNA reads as TGTGCCAGCCATCAACAGGGGAACTATGGCTACACCTTC.

The chain is built from TRBV11-2 and TRBJ2-5; TRBD2 matches at 8 bases. The CDR3 has 15 residues. Germline values: CDR1 SGHAT, CDR2 FQNNGV. V trimming: 1 base; J trimming: 1 base; junction bases outside the gene matches: 2. The CDR3 DNA is TGTGCCAGCAGCTTAGCGGGAGGGTCCCAAGAGACCCAGTACTTC. Protein: CASSLAGGSQETQYF.

The V call is TRBV5-1, the J call TRBJ2-5; the D is unclear. Trimming took off 4 bases at V and 4 bases at J, with 8 bases between the two ends. CDR1 and CDR2 from the germline V gene are SGHRS and YFSETQ. The CDR3 extends over 12 amino acids. CDR3 sequence reads: CASSGQIETQYF. DNA of the CDR3: TGCGCCAGCAGCGGCCAGATAGAGACCCAGTACTTC.

This clone has only a few counts. The chain uses TRBV5-5 and TRBJ1-2, with D possibly matching TRBD1 (5 bases). The CDR3 length is 12 residues. From germline, CDR1 is SGHKS and CDR2 YYEKEE (reference sequence). The V end lost 2 bases, the J end lost 4 bases, and 6 bases lay between the germline ends. DNA for the CDR3: TGTGCCAGCAGCTTTGACAGCTATGGCTACACCTTC. It translates to CASSFDSYGYTF.

The chain is built from TRBV9 and TRBJ1-1; 9 nucleotides agree with TRBD1. The V and J ends lost 3 bases and 4 bases, in that order; junction bases with no gene match: 4. The CDR3 sequence is 14 residues long. From germline, CDR1 is SGDLS and CDR2 YYNGEE. CDR3 in amino acids: CASSGTGGITEAFF. The CDR3 nucleotides read TGTGCCAGCAGCGGCACAGGGGGCATCACTGAAGCTTTCTTT. The complete variable domain, with remaining parts taken from reference TRBV9 and TRBJ1-1, reads DSGVTQTPKHLITATGQRVTLRCSPRSGDLSVYWYQQSLDQGLQFLIQYYNGEERAKGNILERFSAQQFPDLHSELNLSSLELGDSALYFCASSGTGGITEAFFGQGTRLTVV.

This clone was detected only a few times. The genes are TRBV5-1 and TRBJ2-7; 7 bases fit TRBD1. Trimming took 4 bases from V and 5 from J; bases not matched to a gene: 3. The CDR3 sequence is 12 residues long. Per germline, CDR1 SGHRS and CDR2 YFSETQ. CDR3 sequence: CASSPGTDEQYF. The CDR3 DNA reads TGCGCCAGCAGCCCAGGGACAGACGAGCAGTACTTC.

The chain carries TRBV2 and TRBJ2-3, with 10 bases lining up with TRBD2. The CDR3 is made up of 15 amino acids. Germline V gene data show CDR1 as SNHLY and CDR2 as FYNNEI. The junction had 6 bases not matched to a gene; V was cut back by 4 bases and J by 5 bases. Here the CDR3 reads CASSGGTSAGDTQYF. For the CDR3, the DNA is TGTGCCAGCAGTGGGGGGACTAGCGCCGGAGATACGCAGTATTTT.

This sequence joins TRBV19 and TRBJ2-7, with a weak D call TRBD1 (5 bases). V gave up 4 bases and J gave up 7 bases, with 14 bases separating them. CDR3 length equals 13 residues. Germline V gene sequence: CDR1 LNHDA, CDR2 SQIVND (reference sequence). Here the CDR3 reads CASSNGASGEQYF. DNA for the CDR3: TGTGCCAGTAGTAATGGGGCCTCTGGAGAGCAGTACTTC.

The table lists this clone with a count of one. The chain recombines TRBV15 with TRBJ2-1, with 8 bases lining up with TRBD1. This CDR3 is 16 amino acids long. Germline CDR1 reads LNHNV; CDR2 reads YYDKDF (reference sequence). Unmatched junction bases numbered 8, after V lost 0 bases and J lost 7 bases. CDR3 amino acids: CATSRDRQGSGNEQFF. The CDR3 region has the DNA TGTGCCACCAGCAGAGATCGACAGGGGTCGGGTAATGAGCAGTTCTTC.

In its sample, this clone was seen a few times. The chain couples TRBV7-2 to TRBJ1-5; D gene ambiguous. V shed 1 base and J shed 2 bases, with 9 bases lying between them. Germline CDR1 and CDR2: SGHTA and FQGNSA. This CDR3 comprises 15 residues. CDR3 in DNA: TGTGCCAGCAGCTTAGATGCGGGTGGCAATCAGCCCCAGCATTTT. It yields the protein CASSLDAGGNQPQHF.

The chain combines TRBV2 with TRBJ1-1; 8 nucleotides line up with TRBD1. With V trimmed by 5 bases and J by 3 bases, 5 bases remained unmatched. This CDR3 has 14 residues. Germline V gives CDR1 SNHLY, CDR2 FYNNEI. The CDR3 DNA reads TGTGCCAGCAGTTATACAGGGGGGGACACTGAAGCTTTCTTT. This sequence encodes CASSYTGGDTEAFF.

J is TRBJ2-5 and V is TRBV30; 11 bases map to TRBD2. With V trimmed by 1 base and J by 5 bases, 3 bases remained unmatched. The germline V gene has CDR1 GTSNPN and CDR2 SVGIG (reference sequence). The CDR3 contains 14 residues. The CDR3 DNA reads TGTGCCTGGAGTGGGACTAGCGGGTATGAGACCCAGTACTTC. It yields the protein CAWSGTSGYETQYF.